These 6 T cell receptor beta chains originate from one sample sequenced in a study of response to subunit inactivated influenza vaccine (dated by TCRdb to between 2017 and 2018). Library construction relied on RT-PCR. TCRdb names Illumina HiSeq 2500 as the instrument used. TCRdb's own reprocessing of the public reads used fastp at Q25 and MiXCR and kept productive beta chains. Here each entry gathers all rows of one CDR3 protein and keeps the most common genes and DNA. This sample lists fewer than 550,000 distinct CDR3 sequences; roughly 25% were detected once. The ten top clones hold approximately 2% of the sample. Sequencing used CD4+ T cells sorted from PBMCs, obtained about 5 days after vaccination. The receptors here all came from a man aged 50 to 59 who received an inactivated influenza vaccine. Donor details come from another sample of the same person, matched by shared clones.

This clonotype was found once. V gene TRBV7-6 combines with J gene TRBJ1-1; a possible D gene is TRBD1 (5 bases). Germline CDR1 is SGHVS and CDR2 is FNYEAQ. The ends were cut back, 1 base at V and 6 bases at J, with 15 bases in the middle. The CDR3 sequence is 15 residues long. CDR3 protein: CASSLGGLGRAEAFF. CDR3 nucleotide sequence: TGTGCCAGCAGCTTAGGGGGGTTAGGGAGGGCTGAAGCTTTCTTT.

This clonotype turned up a few times. V gene TRBV3-1 combines with J gene TRBJ2-1; D possibly corresponds to TRBD1 (5 bases). The germline V and J ends were trimmed by 2 bases and 5 bases, with 7 bases remaining between them. The CDR3 consists of 13 residues. From germline, CDR1 is LGHDT and CDR2 YNNKEL (reference sequence). The CDR3, as DNA: TGTGCCAGCAGCCAACAGGGCGACAATGAGCAGTTCTTC. Its protein product is CASSQQGDNEQFF.

V and J are TRBV7-2 and TRBJ2-7; TRBD2 matches at 7 bases. The CDR3 is 15 residues long. Germline values: CDR1 SGHTA, CDR2 FQGNSA. V gave up 2 bases and J gave up 3 bases; unmatched junction bases: 7. The CDR3 reads CASSLKGLADYEQYF. DNA for the CDR3: TGTGCCAGCAGCTTAAAGGGGCTAGCGGACTACGAGCAGTACTTC. The variable domain in full, with the rest retrieved from reference TRBV7-2 and TRBJ2-7, is GAGVSQSPSNKVTEKGKDVELRCDPISGHTALYWYRQSLGQGLEFLIYFQGNSAPDKSGLPSDRFSAERTGGSVSTLTIQRTQQEDSAVYLCASSLKGLADYEQYFGPGTRLTVT.

Only a few counts were recorded for this clonotype. This chain joins TRBV5-6 and TRBJ2-5, with a possible D match to TRBD1 (6 bases). Germline V gene lookup returns CDR1 SGHDT and CDR2 YYEEEE. The CDR3 spans 15 residues. The V end lost 4 bases, the J end lost 6 bases, and 19 bases lay between the germline ends. CDR3 nucleotide sequence: TGTGCCAGCAGCCAAGCGATGGCAGGGACAAAGACCCAGTACTTC. Amino acid sequence: CASSQAMAGTKTQYF.

This chain connects TRBV20-1 to TRBJ1-1, with 10 bases lining up with TRBD1. Germline CDR1 reads DFQATT; CDR2 reads SNEGSKA (reference sequence). The CDR3 sequence is 18 residues long. V lost 1 base and J lost 4; bases outside the gene matches: 15. CDR3 bases: TGCAGTGCTAGAGGAATCCTGGACAGGGGGATCAAAGGCACTGAAGCTTTCTTT. Protein product: CSARGILDRGIKGTEAFF.

This clonotype has more than one count but fewer than ten. At one of its ends the junction is not consistent with the germline gene, which may arise from a read error. The V gene is TRBV7-9, the J gene TRBJ2-7, with 9 bases aligning to TRBD1. Germline lookup yields CDR1 SEHNR and CDR2 FQNEAQ (reference sequence). This CDR3 contains 16 residues. The CDR3, as DNA: TGTGCCAGCAGCTTAGCGCCGGGACAGGGCTCCCACGAGCAGTACTTC. It codes for CASSLAPGQGSHEQYF.